The rows below give T cell receptor beta chains drawn from one sample of a study of CD8 T cells in Susac syndrome. One entry per CDR3 protein, called by TCRdb with MiXCR from the immunoSEQ multiplex PCR reads. Of approximately 170,000 distinct CDR3 sequences listed, over 85% are singletons. The material sequenced was CD4+ T cells from PBMCs. The receptors originated from a human donor in good health. Both conserved end residues are part of each CDR3. The order of the fields is D gene, J gene, V gene, clone size, CDR3 protein, CDR3 DNA. A D gene is named only where the DNA matches it firmly. Size is stated for part of the rows, as once, few or many counts, or as a class when the clone is expanded.

>TRBD2|TRBJ2-5|TRBV5-1|.
CASSLGLLAGNIQETQYF
TGCGCCAGCAGCTTGGGTCTACTAGCGGGGAATATCCAAGAGACCCAGTACTTC
>.|TRBJ1-2|TRBV12-5|.
CASGWSGSYGYTF
TGTGCTAGTGGTTGGTCAGGTTCCTATGGCTACACCTTC
>.|TRBJ1-1|TRBV7-9|.
CASSLPRGMNTEAFF
TGTGCCAGCAGCCTCCCGAGAGGGATGAACACTGAAGCTTTCTTT
>TRBD1|TRBJ2-5|TRBV3-1|.
CASSQEPGQGATQYF
TGTGCCAGCAGCCAGGAACCGGGACAGGGGGCTACCCAGTACTTC
>.|TRBJ1-5|TRBV23-1|.
CASSTCQPQHF
TGCGCCAGCAGTACGTGTCAGCCCCAGCATTTT
>TRBD1|TRBJ2-7|TRBV2|.
CASSDDRGPYKQYF
TGTGCCAGCAGTGATGACAGGGGACCCTATAAGCAGTACTTC
>.|TRBJ1-5|TRBV28|.
CASSLSQGSQPQHF
TGTGCCAGCAGTTTATCACAGGGAAGTCAGCCCCAGCATTTT
>TRBD1|TRBJ1-6|TRBV4-1|.
CASSGYRGKDSPLHF
TGCGCCAGCAGCGGATACAGGGGGAAGGATTCACCCCTCCACTTT
>.|TRBJ1-1|TRBV3-1|.
CASSQTPGLREAFF
TGTGCCAGCAGCCAGACCCCGGGCCTAAGGGAAGCTTTCTTT
>.|TRBJ2-2|TRBV9|.
CASSRLGGVTGELFF
TGTGCCAGCAGCCGGTTGGGCGGGGTAACCGGGGAGCTGTTTTTT
>TRBD1|TRBJ2-5|TRBV3-1|.
CASSQDPRGRQETQYF
TGTGCCAGCAGCCAAGACCCCAGGGGGCGGCAAGAGACCCAGTACTTC
>.|TRBJ2-1|TRBV25-1|.
CASSVLPHNEQFF
TGTGCCAGCAGTGTTCTACCCCACAATGAGCAGTTCTTC
>.|TRBJ2-2|TRBV29-1|once
CSVEDDMNTGELFF
TGCAGCGTTGAAGATGACATGAACACCGGGGAGCTGTTTTTT
>TRBD2|TRBJ2-1|TRBV3-1|.
CASSQASGLAGAFYNEQFF
TGTGCCAGCAGCCAAGCGTCAGGACTAGCGGGGGCCTTCTACAATGAGCAGTTCTTC